Described below is a single TCR beta chain sequence and its context. Its antigen is not known. Germline assignment: CDR1 DFQATT and CDR2 SNEGSKA (reference sequence). V was cut by 0 bases and J by 0 bases, with 15 bases left in between. This CDR3 contains 16 residues. This entry comes from a study of regulatory T cells in long-lasting Graves disease. Findings of the study overall: There was favoring of TRBV28, TRBJ1-2 and TRBJ2-5 in persistent disease. Comparison showed that persistent patients shared more public clonotypes (fewer than 3,000) than new patients (966).

The time point here: newly diagnosed GD, antithyroid drugs for less than 3 months. After RNA was extracted from PBMCs, the TCR library was made from it. EDTA tubes collected roughly 9 milliliters of peripheral blood. In building TCR beta libraries, iRepertoire HTBI primers were used together with Arm-PCR of CDR3 regions. TCRdb re-analysed the multiplex PCR reads in MiXCR, keeping a single row per CDR3 protein. The sample has about 560,000 distinct CDR3 sequences; 15% to 20% are singletons. This sample was also put to use in a study of T cells in Graves' hyperthyroidism and ophthalmopathy. Per that paper: TCR CDR3 underwent first-round RT-PCR with the HTBI primer set.

The starting material was peripheral blood mononuclear cells (PBMCs), obtained at new diagnosis, from a patient treated with antithyroid drugs. The source of this sequence is a young man with Graves disease. The chain recombines TRBV20-1 with TRBJ2-7, with D perhaps matching TRBD1 or TRBD2 (5 bases each). The CDR3 nucleotides read TGCAGTGCTAGAGATTGGGGGACGGAAGGCTCCTACGAGCAGTACTTC. It specifies CSARDWGTEGSYEQYF.